Ten or more counts support the clone carrying this TCR beta chain. What it binds is unknown. The source of the sample is a study of molecular identifiers for immune sequencing clone quantification. The trim removed 8 bases at V and 6 bases at J, leaving 9 bases unmatched. CDR1 is SGHVS and CDR2 is FQNEAQ in the germline V gene. The CDR3 runs to 13 residues. Study conclusions and caveats: Amid more than 800,000 naive cells, spiked Jurkat TCR RNA from one cell was reportedly still detectable. Clones carrying above 20 RNA copies accounted for over 98% of effector molecules, under 1% in naive cells.

Making the bulk TCR libraries relied on previously described methods and listed TCR primers. In TCRdb, the PCR reads were re-called with MiXCR into one record per CDR3 protein. The table includes around 43,000 distinct CDR3 sequences, approximately 21% detected once. A CD8+CD4-CCR7+CD45RA+ phenotype served as the sorting definition for naive CD8 T cells. This chain joins TRBV7-8 and TRBJ1-1, with TRBD1 matching 7 bases. This sequence originates from a human donor in good health. Some libraries in this study had Jurkat cell RNA spiked in. What was sequenced was naive CD8+ T cells from blood, with Jurkat cell RNA spiked in. Subset given: FACS-sorted CD8+CD4-CCR7+CD45RA+ naive T cells. The CDR3 loop is CASCAQGRAEAFF. CDR3 bases: TGTGCCAGCTGCGCACAGGGGAGAGCTGAAGCTTTCTTT. Variable domain in full (rest from reference TRBV7-8 and TRBJ1-1): GAGVSQSPRYKVAKRGQDVALRCDPISGHVSLFWYQQALGQGPEFLTYFQNEAQLDKSGLPSDRFFAERPEGSVSTLKIQRTQQEDSAVYLCASCAQGRAEAFFGQGTRLTVV.